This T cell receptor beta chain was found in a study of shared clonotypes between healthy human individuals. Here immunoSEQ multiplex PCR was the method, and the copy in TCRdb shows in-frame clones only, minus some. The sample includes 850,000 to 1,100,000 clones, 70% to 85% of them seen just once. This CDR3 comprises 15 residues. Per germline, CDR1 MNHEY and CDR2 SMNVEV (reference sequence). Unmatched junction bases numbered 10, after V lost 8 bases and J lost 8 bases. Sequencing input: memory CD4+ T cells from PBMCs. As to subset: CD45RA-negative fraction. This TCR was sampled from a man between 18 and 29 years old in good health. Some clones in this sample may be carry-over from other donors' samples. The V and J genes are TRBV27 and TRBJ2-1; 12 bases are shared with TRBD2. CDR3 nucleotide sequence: TGTGCCAGCCGCCTGCGGACTAGCGGGAACGATGAGCAGTTCTTC. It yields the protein CASRLRTSGNDEQFF.